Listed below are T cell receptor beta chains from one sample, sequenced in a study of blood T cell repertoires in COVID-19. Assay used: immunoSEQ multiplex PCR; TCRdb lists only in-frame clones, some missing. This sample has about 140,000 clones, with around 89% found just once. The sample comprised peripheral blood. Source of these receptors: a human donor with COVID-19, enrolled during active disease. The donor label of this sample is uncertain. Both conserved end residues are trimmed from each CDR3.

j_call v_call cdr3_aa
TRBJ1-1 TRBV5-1 ASRLQGDTEAF
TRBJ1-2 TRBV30 AWSLQGDYGYT
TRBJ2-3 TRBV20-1 SASSGTDSTDTQY
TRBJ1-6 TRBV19 ASSMMGANSPLH
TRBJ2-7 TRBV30 AWSLDRGHYEQY
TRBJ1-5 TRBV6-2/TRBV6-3 ASSSQGFSQPQH
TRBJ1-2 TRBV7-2 ASSLVGQGAEYGYT
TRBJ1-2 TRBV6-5 ASRAGGDYGYT
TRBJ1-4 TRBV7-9 ASSRTATNEKLF
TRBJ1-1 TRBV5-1 ASSYAMGGNTEAF
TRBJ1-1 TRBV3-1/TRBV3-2 ASSQETGITEAF
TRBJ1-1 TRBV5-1 ASSLGQGQHTEAF
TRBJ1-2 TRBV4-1 ASSPRTGGNYGYT
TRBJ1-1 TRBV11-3 ASSPGGGSTEAF
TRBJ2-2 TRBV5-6 ASSFTTTSGGPGELF
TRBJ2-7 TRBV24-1 ATSAAREGEQY
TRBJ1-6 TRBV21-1 ASSKTLAWQGYNSPLH
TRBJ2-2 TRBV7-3 ASSPRTGANTGELF
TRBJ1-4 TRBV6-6 ASSYQGGEKLF
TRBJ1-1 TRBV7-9 ASSFSDREAF
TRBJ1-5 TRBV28 ASSSIVPGEH